This TCR beta chain was observed in a study of metastatic and nonmetastatic thyroid tumors. Study overall: Comparative analysis of repertoires was undertaken across blood and tumor or nodule tissue obtained from malignant and benign thyroid patients. Whole-study findings and limits: Reportedly, malignant thyroid tumors had significantly higher TCR beta diversity than benign nodules, in blood and tumor.

Patients had received no treatment of any kind before thyroid surgery. In the authors' methods: To classify distant metastasis in papillary thyroid cancer, a model was built from CDR3 differences across clinicopathological groups. TCRdb re-called the PCR reads via MiXCR. TCRdb's processing, not the study's, gives the V and J calls here. The sample holds roughly 30,000 clones; 25% to 30% are singletons and the top ten take approximately 30%. The ends were cut back, 5 bases at V and 1 base at J, with 7 bases in the middle. Germline V gives CDR1 MNHNS, CDR2 SASEGT. The CDR3 has 13 residues. As for this clone: The antigen remains unidentified.

The sequence came from a female donor with papillary thyroid cancer or a benign thyroid nodule (not recorded which). Some clones in this sample may be carry-over from other donors' samples. The rearrangement joins TRBV6-1 to TRBJ2-3; D not certain. Sequencing was done on a sample of blood. Here the CDR3 reads CASSPGGTDTQYF. The CDR3 region has the DNA TGTGCCAGCAGTCCCGGCGGCACAGATACGCAGTATTTT.